The 17 T cell receptor beta chains given below trace back to one sample, sequenced in a study of cytomegalovirus exposure and HLA in healthy donors. Here immunoSEQ multiplex PCR was the method, and the copy in TCRdb shows in-frame clones only, minus some. The top ten clones hold 20% of a sample with around 100,000 clones, 85% of them seen once. The sample was PBMCs. All receptors come from a man between 18 and 35 years old in good health and CMV-seropositive.

The chain is built from TRBV10-3 and TRBJ2-3; D not resolved. Germline CDR1 ENHRY, CDR2 SYGVKD. The CDR3 is 13 residues long. Trimming shortened V by 10 bases and J by 0 bases, and 11 bases separated the two germline ends. In DNA, the CDR3 is TGTGCCACCTGCTCTGAGAGCACAGATACGCAGTATTTT. It yields the protein CATCSESTDTQYF.

This clone appeared a few times. CDR3 loop: CATSSSASQSTDTQYF. The CDR3 DNA reads as TGTGCCACCAGCAGCTCGGCTAGCCAAAGCACAGATACGCAGTATTTT. The V call is TRBV15, the J call TRBJ2-3; possible D gene TRBD2, 5 bases. The V end was cut by 3 bases, the J end by 0 bases, with 13 bases between. The germline V gene encodes CDR1 LNHNV and CDR2 YYDKDF (reference sequence). CDR3 length: 16 amino acids.

This clone came up a few times. V is TRBV10-3 and J is TRBJ1-2; 8 nucleotides agree with TRBD1. The CDR3 contains 15 residues. After removal of 0 bases from V and 5 bases from J, the junction contained 5 bases not matched to a gene. Germline values: CDR1 ENHRY, CDR2 SYGVKD. Here the CDR3 reads CAISESPDRVYGYTF. The DNA of the CDR3 is TGTGCCATCAGTGAGTCCCCGGACAGGGTGTATGGCTACACCTTC.

This sequence joins TRBV15 and TRBJ1-1, with a weak D call TRBD1 (6 bases). Trimming removed 0 bases from V and 7 bases from J, with 12 bases in between. Looked up from germline, CDR1 is LNHNV and CDR2 is YYDKDF (reference sequence). The CDR3 runs to 14 residues. CDR3 nucleotides: TGTGCCACCAGCAGAGATCCACAGGGCCGTGAAGCTTTCTTT. As protein: CATSRDPQGREAFF.

This sequence joins TRBV7-3 and TRBJ2-5; D might be TRBD1 (6 bases). The V gene lost 6 bases and the J gene lost 5 bases, with 16 bases spanning the gap. The CDR3 totals 14 residues. CDR1 is SGHTA and CDR2 is FQGTGA in the germline V gene. The CDR3 loop is CASSPGDRGETQYF. CDR3 nucleotides: TGTGCCAGCAGTCCAGGGGATAGGGGGGAGACCCAGTACTTC.

This sequence joins TRBV6-6 and TRBJ1-1, with 9 bases lining up with TRBD1. V shed 1 base, J shed 1 base, and the junction held 1 base outside the gene matches. Per germline, CDR1 MNHNY and CDR2 SVGAGI (reference sequence). CDR3 length equals 15 residues. In nucleotides, the CDR3 is TGTGCCAGCAGTTACTTGGACAGGGGGAACACTGAAGCTTTCTTT. It codes for CASSYLDRGNTEAFF.

A few counts support this clone. The V gene is TRBV11-3, the J gene TRBJ2-7; tentatively, D is TRBD1 (6 bases). V shed 5 bases and J shed 5 bases, with 16 bases lying between them. This CDR3 comprises 14 residues. Germline CDR1 SGHNT, CDR2 YENEEA. Here the CDR3 reads CASSTGRDKDEQYV. The CDR3 bases are TGTGCCAGCAGCACAGGCCGGGACAAGGACGAGCAGTACGTC.

This chain links TRBV5-4 with TRBJ2-3; 9 bases align to TRBD1. Trimming cost V 6 bases and J 1 base; bases outside gene matches: 3. The CDR3 has 14 residues. Germline V gene sequence: CDR1 SGHNT, CDR2 YYREEE (reference sequence). CDR3 nucleotide sequence: TGTGCCAGCATCGACAGGGGGGGCACAGATACGCAGTATTTT. As protein: CASIDRGGTDTQYF.

The chain recombines TRBV11-2 with TRBJ2-7; 7 bases are a match to TRBD2. This CDR3 region has 16 residues. V lost 5 bases, J lost 3 bases, and 13 bases stayed unmatched. From germline, CDR1 is SGHAT and CDR2 FQNNGV. This chain's CDR3 is CASSPGWLAENYEQYF. Here the CDR3 DNA reads TGTGCCAGCAGCCCGGGTTGGCTAGCGGAAAACTACGAGCAGTACTTC.

As regards this clone: Additional DNA sequences in this sample encode the identical CDR3. The chain recombines TRBV6-5 with TRBJ1-5, with 8 bases fitting TRBD1. Germline-derived CDR1 and CDR2 are MNHEY and SVGAGI. The CDR3 sequence is 14 residues long. V trimming: 0 bases; J trimming: 7 bases; junction bases outside the gene matches: 2. CDR3 region: CASSYSGTGQPQHF. The DNA for the CDR3 is TGTGCCAGCAGTTACTCAGGGACAGGACAGCCCCAGCATTTT.

Only one count was recorded for this clone. This chain uses TRBV5-4 with TRBJ2-5; 7 bases fit TRBD1. The CDR3 is 17 residues long. With 6 bases clipped from V and 5 bases from J, the junction kept 19 bases outside the gene matches. The germline V gene encodes CDR1 SGHNT and CDR2 YYREEE (reference sequence). This chain's CDR3 is CASKPNTGTAKGETQYF. DNA of the CDR3: TGTGCCAGCAAGCCAAACACCGGGACAGCAAAGGGGGAGACCCAGTACTTC.

This chain joins TRBV5-4 and TRBJ2-1, with 7 bases matching TRBD2. This CDR3 comprises 15 residues. Germline CDR1 is SGHNT and CDR2 is YYREEE (reference sequence). V lost 3 bases, J lost 1 base, and 4 bases stayed unmatched. CDR3: CASSSSAGSYNEQFF. CDR3 in DNA: TGTGCCAGCAGCTCGTCAGCGGGATCCTACAATGAGCAGTTCTTC.

CDR3 nucleotides: TGTGCCATCAGTTTGGGGGGGAACACTGAAGCTTTCTTT. The encoded protein is CAISLGGNTEAFF. The rearrangement uses TRBV10-3 and TRBJ1-1, with TRBD1 as a possible D gene (5 bases). V lost 5 bases to trimming and J lost 1 base, with 8 bases between them. There are 13 residues in the CDR3. The V gene's germline CDR1 is ENHRY and CDR2 SYGVKD.

This clone was observed a few times. The rearrangement uses TRBV9 and TRBJ2-7; tentatively, D is TRBD1 (6 bases). Trimming pared 0 bases from V and 2 bases from J, leaving 12 bases between. CDR1 and CDR2 from the germline V gene are SGDLS and YYNGEE. This CDR3 comprises 15 residues. The CDR3 protein is CASSVASDRTYEQYF. CDR3 nucleotides: TGTGCCAGCAGCGTAGCCTCGGACAGAACCTACGAGCAGTACTTC.

This sequence joins TRBV30 and TRBJ1-6; 8 bases are a match to TRBD1. Germline V CDR1 and CDR2: GTSNPN, SVGIG (reference sequence). V was pared by 3 bases and J by 10 bases, with 5 bases of the junction left unmatched. The CDR3 has 13 residues. This CDR3 reads CAWSTTGESPLHF. The CDR3 region has the DNA TGTGCCTGGAGCACGACAGGGGAGTCACCCCTCCACTTT.

The J gene is TRBJ1-1, the V gene TRBV9; TRBD1 agrees at 9 bases. The CDR3 is 16 residues long. Per the germline V gene, CDR1 is SGDLS and CDR2 is YYNGEE. Trimming at V came to 4 bases and at J to 1 base, leaving 8 bases not matched to a gene. This chain's CDR3 is CASSSKADRGNTEAFF. The CDR3 bases are TGTGCCAGCAGCTCGAAAGCGGACAGGGGGAACACTGAAGCTTTCTTT.

This chain uses TRBV7-6 with TRBJ2-5, with TRBD2 identical over 7 bases. The CDR3 consists of 14 residues. The germline V gene has CDR1 SGHVS and CDR2 FNYEAQ. The ends lost 1 base at V and 4 bases at J; junction bases unmatched: 3. The CDR3 nucleotides are TGTGCCAGCAGCTTAGTGGTAGCGGGAGAGACCCAGTACTTC. It yields the protein CASSLVVAGETQYF.